A selection of T cell receptor beta chains follows, all from one sample in a study of blood T cell repertoires in COVID-19. Libraries were prepared by immunoSEQ multiplex PCR; TCRdb keeps only in-frame clonotypes and omits some of them. In the table there are a few hundred thousand clones, 85% to 90% of which are singletons. The material sequenced was peripheral blood. The receptors shown here come from a man aged 45 to 65 with acute or convalescent COVID-19. Both conserved end residues are part of each CDR3. A D gene is named only where the DNA matches it firmly. The size of a clone is reported for some rows only, either as once, few or many, or as a class for expanded clones.

j_call d_call v_call clone_size cdr3_aa cdr3_nt
TRBJ1-1 . TRBV7-2 . CASSLAGLDTEAFF TGTGCCAGCAGCTTAGCCGGGTTGGACACTGAAGCTTTCTTT
TRBJ2-2 . TRBV7-9 once CASSLRGELFF TGTGCCAGCAGCTTACGCGGGGAGCTGTTTTTT
TRBJ2-7 . TRBV6-5 . CASSYSAGAYEQYF TGTGCCAGCAGTTACTCGGCAGGGGCCTACGAGCAGTACTTC
TRBJ1-1 TRBD1 TRBV5-4 . CASSFPDRVNTEAFF TGTGCCAGCAGCTTTCCCGACAGGGTGAACACTGAAGCTTTCTTT
TRBJ1-1 TRBD1 TRBV6-1 . CASSEDRDTEAFF TGTGCCAGCAGTGAGGACAGGGACACTGAAGCTTTCTTT
TRBJ2-5 . TRBV9 once CASSGSGTQETQYF TGTGCCAGCAGCGGATCCGGGACACAAGAGACCCAGTACTTC
TRBJ2-5 TRBD2 TRBV19 . CASRRNSGGQETQYF TGTGCCAGTAGACGGAATAGCGGGGGACAAGAGACCCAGTACTTC
TRBJ2-1 TRBD2 TRBV6-4 . CASRSTVAGDNEQFF TGTGCCAGCAGGAGTACTGTGGCGGGGGACAATGAGCAGTTCTTC
TRBJ1-6 TRBD1 TRBV6-5 . CASRGGYSPLHF TGTGCCAGCAGAGGGGGCTATTCACCCCTCCACTTT
TRBJ2-7 TRBD1 TRBV18 . CASSGPGQGVEQYF TGTGCCAGCTCAGGGCCGGGACAGGGGGTCGAGCAGTACTTC
TRBJ2-1 TRBD1 TRBV4-2 . CASSPRGWDRAYNEQFF TGTGCCAGCAGCCCTCGAGGTTGGGACAGGGCCTACAATGAGCAGTTCTTC
TRBJ2-3 TRBD2 TRBV6-5 . CASSLLAARDTQYF TGTGCCAGCAGTTTACTAGCGGCCCGGGATACGCAGTATTTT
TRBJ2-1 TRBD2 TRBV7-6 once CASSLLSGALYNEQFF TGTGCCAGCAGCTTACTTAGCGGGGCTCTGTACAATGAGCAGTTCTTC
TRBJ2-2 TRBD2 TRBV2 . CASSELAGGSTNTGELFF TGTGCCAGCAGTGAACTAGCGGGGGGTTCCACGAACACCGGGGAGCTGTTTTTT
TRBJ1-1 . TRBV19 . CASSQQVNTEAFF TGTGCCAGTAGTCAACAGGTAAACACTGAAGCTTTCTTT
TRBJ1-1 TRBD1 TRBV6-2/TRBV6-3 . CASSYSTQGRTEAFF TGTGCCAGCAGTTACTCCACACAGGGGAGAACTGAAGCTTTCTTT
TRBJ1-1 . TRBV7-8 . CASSLSDRRMNTEAFF TGTGCCAGCAGCTTATCCGACAGGAGAATGAACACTGAAGCTTTCTTT
TRBJ2-3 . TRBV27 . CASSLSPSDTQYF TGTGCCAGCAGTTTATCCCCCTCGGATACGCAGTATTTT
TRBJ2-2 . TRBV6-5 . CASSPRGANTGELFF TGTGCCAGCAGTCCCCGGGGAGCGAACACCGGGGAGCTGTTTTTT
TRBJ2-4 . TRBV9 . CASSPHENIQYF TGTGCCAGCAGCCCGCACGAGAACATTCAGTACTTC
TRBJ1-2 . TRBV10-3 once CAIKGQPYGYTF TGTGCCATCAAGGGACAACCCTATGGCTACACCTTC
TRBJ1-4 . TRBV12-3/TRBV12-4 few CASSRDYGKLFF TGTGCCAGCAGTCGGGACTACGGAAAACTGTTTTTT
TRBJ2-3 TRBD2 TRBV2 . CAGGDSIPAQYF TGTGCCGGGGGGGACTCCATCCCGGCGCAGTATTTT
TRBJ1-1 TRBD1 TRBV18 . CASSKAGGGTEAFF TGTGCCAGCTCAAAGGCAGGGGGTGGGACTGAAGCTTTCTTT
TRBJ2-7 . TRBV6-6 . CASSSSRDSYEQYF TGTGCCAGCAGTAGCTCCAGGGACTCCTACGAGCAGTACTTC
TRBJ1-1 . TRBV6-6 . CASSPSYTEAFF TGTGCCAGCAGTCCGAGCTACACTGAAGCTTTCTTT
TRBJ1-4 TRBD1 TRBV7-9 . CASGRQGRNEKLFF TGTGCCAGCGGCAGACAGGGGAGGAATGAAAAACTGTTTTTT
TRBJ1-5 . TRBV5-1 . CASSLGQGGDNQPQHF TGCGCCAGCAGCTTGGGGCAGGGTGGGGACAATCAGCCCCAGCATTTT
TRBJ2-2 . TRBV19 . CASRGTRTGELFF TGTGCCAGTAGAGGGACAAGAACCGGGGAGCTGTTTTTT
TRBJ2-1 TRBD1 TRBV5-1 . CASSPRGSSYNEQFF TGCGCCAGCAGCCCCAGGGGGAGCTCCTACAATGAGCAGTTCTTC
TRBJ2-2 . TRBV7-9 . CASSLFAGNTGELFF TGTGCCAGCAGCTTATTTGCAGGGAACACCGGGGAGCTGTTTTTT
TRBJ2-7 TRBD1 TRBV10-1 few CASSPGDRVVYEQYF TGCGCCAGCAGTCCGGGGGACAGGGTCGTCTACGAGCAGTACTTC
TRBJ2-5 . TRBV12-3/TRBV12-4 . CASSRQGGTQYF TGTGCCAGCAGCAGACAGGGAGGGACCCAGTACTTC
TRBJ1-5 . TRBV13 few CASSLRSSNQPQHF TGTGCCAGCAGCCTACGGAGCTCGAACCAGCCCCAGCATTTT
TRBJ1-4 . TRBV9 . CASGRGDNEKLFF TGTGCCAGCGGGAGGGGCGATAATGAAAAACTGTTTTTT
TRBJ2-5 TRBD1 TRBV7-9 few CASSFPTGKETQYF TGTGCCAGCAGCTTCCCGACAGGGAAAGAGACCCAGTACTTC
TRBJ2-1 TRBD2 TRBV7-2 . CASGRGAINEQFF TGTGCTAGCGGGCGGGGGGCCATAAATGAGCAGTTCTTC
TRBJ1-2 . TRBV30 . CAWSWQGYGYTF TGTGCCTGGAGTTGGCAGGGCTATGGCTACACCTTC
TRBJ2-7 TRBD2 TRBV7-8 . CASSSPGLASYEQYF TGTGCCAGCAGCTCCCCGGGACTAGCCTCCTACGAGCAGTACTTC
TRBJ1-1 TRBD1 TRBV6-5 . CASSYALGAGGTEAFF TGTGCCAGCAGTTACGCCCTAGGGGCAGGGGGCACTGAAGCTTTCTTT
TRBJ2-7 TRBD1 TRBV5-1 . CASSLQGVEQYF TGCGCCAGCAGTTTGCAGGGGGTCGAGCAGTACTTC
TRBJ2-2 TRBD1 TRBV19 . CASSFRGQGIRTGELFF TGTGCCAGTAGTTTTCGCGGACAGGGGATAAGGACCGGGGAGCTGTTTTTT